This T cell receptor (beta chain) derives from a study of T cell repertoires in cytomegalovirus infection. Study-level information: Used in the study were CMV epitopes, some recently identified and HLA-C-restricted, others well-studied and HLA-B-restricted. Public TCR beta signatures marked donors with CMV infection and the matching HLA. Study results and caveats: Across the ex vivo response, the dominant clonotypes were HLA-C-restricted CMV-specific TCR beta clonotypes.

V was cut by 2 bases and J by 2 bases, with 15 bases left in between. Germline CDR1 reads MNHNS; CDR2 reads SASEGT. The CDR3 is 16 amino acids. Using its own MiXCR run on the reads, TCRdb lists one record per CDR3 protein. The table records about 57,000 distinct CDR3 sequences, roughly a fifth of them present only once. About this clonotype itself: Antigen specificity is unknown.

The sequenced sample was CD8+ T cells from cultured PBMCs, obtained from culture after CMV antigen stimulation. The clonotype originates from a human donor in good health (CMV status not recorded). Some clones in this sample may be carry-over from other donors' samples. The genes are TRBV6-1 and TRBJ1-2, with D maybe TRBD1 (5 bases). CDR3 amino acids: CASSESIWGDNYGYTF. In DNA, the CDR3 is TGTGCCAGCAGTGAATCGATATGGGGCGACAACTATGGCTACACCTTC.